The 17 T cell receptor beta chains below all came from one sample that was sequenced in a study of cytomegalovirus exposure and HLA in healthy donors. PCR used 60 Vbeta primers and 13 Jbeta primers. Clones were read by immunoSEQ multiplex PCR, and TCRdb kept only the in-frame ones, dropping some. The sample lists about 89,000 clones, less than 75% occurring once. The sequenced sample was PBMCs. All receptors come from a man younger than 40 in good health and CMV-seronegative.

This rearrangement joins TRBV7-6 to TRBJ2-3; 8 nucleotides match TRBD1. Germline V lookup: CDR1 SGHVS, CDR2 FNYEAQ. V trimming: 5 bases; J trimming: 5 bases; junction bases outside the gene matches: 12. The CDR3 length is 16 residues. This chain's CDR3 is CASSPETGDLGDTQYF. CDR3 nucleotide sequence: TGTGCCAGCAGCCCAGAGACAGGGGATTTGGGAGATACGCAGTATTTT.

The V call is TRBV27, the J call TRBJ1-5, with TRBD1 identical over 11 bases. The CDR3 is made up of 17 amino acids. Germline assignment: CDR1 MNHEY and CDR2 SMNVEV (reference sequence). V was pared by 4 bases and J by 5 bases, with 10 bases of the junction left unmatched. The CDR3 DNA follows: TGTGCCAGCAGTTCATACTTCCGGGACAGGGGGGATCAGCCCCAGCATTTT. Translation: CASSSYFRDRGDQPQHF.

J is TRBJ1-5 and V is TRBV4-2; D unresolved. Per the germline V gene, CDR1 is LGHNA and CDR2 is YNFKEQ. The CDR3 has 18 amino acids. V lost 1 base to trimming and J lost 0 bases, with 16 bases between them. The CDR3 nucleotides are TGTGCCAGCAGCCAAGTTCGGGAATTGATTAATAGCAATCAGCCCCAGCATTTT. It yields the protein CASSQVRELINSNQPQHF.

The genes are TRBV5-1 and TRBJ2-7; 14 bases agree with TRBD2. The V and J ends lost 1 base and 6 bases, in that order; junction bases with no gene match: 15. CDR1 is SGHRS, CDR2 YFSETQ, per germline. The CDR3 is 19 amino acids. The CDR3 DNA reads as TGCGCCAGCAGCTTGACTCCGGGACTAGCGGGGGCCGCGCCCGGCGAGCAGTACTTC. It yields the protein CASSLTPGLAGAAPGEQYF. Full variable domain (rest looked up from reference TRBV5-1 and TRBJ2-7): KAGVTQTPRYLIKTRGQQVTLSCSPISGHRSVSWYQQTPGQGLQFLFEYFSETQRNKGNFPGRFSGRQFSNSRSEMNVSTLELGDSALYLCASSLTPGLAGAAPGEQYFGPGTRLTVT.

The CDR3 DNA sequence: TGTGCCAGCAGTTCTGCGGGGCCCCGCGGGGTCACTGAAGCTTTCTTT. As protein: CASSSAGPRGVTEAFF. The V call is TRBV27, the J call TRBJ1-1; D may be TRBD1 (5 bases). The CDR3 contains 16 residues. From germline, CDR1 is MNHEY and CDR2 SMNVEV (reference sequence). Trimming cost V 4 bases and J 4 bases, with 19 bases left between them.

The chain is built from TRBV4-1 and TRBJ1-5; 7 bases are shared with TRBD1. Looked up from germline, CDR1 is MGHRA and CDR2 is YSYEKL. V was pared by 4 bases and J by 6 bases, with 12 bases of the junction left unmatched. This CDR3 has 16 amino acids. This chain's CDR3 is CASSPISAQGSQPQHF. CDR3 nucleotide sequence: TGCGCCAGCAGCCCAATTAGCGCACAGGGGTCTCAGCCCCAGCATTTT.

The chain's CDR3 is CAWSMREGYGYTF. As DNA, the CDR3 is TGTGCCTGGAGTATGAGGGAGGGCTATGGCTACACCTTC. The rearrangement joins TRBV30 to TRBJ1-2, with no clear D. Germline CDR1 reads GTSNPN; CDR2 reads SVGIG (reference sequence). Trimming removed 2 bases from V and 4 bases from J, with 11 bases in between. The CDR3 spans 13 residues.

This rearrangement joins TRBV2 to TRBJ1-4; TRBD1 matches 7 bases. This CDR3 contains 14 residues. The V gene's germline CDR1 is SNHLY and CDR2 FYNNEI. The J segment lost 8 bases and the V segment lost 7 bases, leaving 10 bases of the junction unmatched. The CDR3 DNA reads as TGTGCCAGCATTCTACAGGGGATCGGGGAAAAACTGTTTTTT. It is translated as CASILQGIGEKLFF.

The table lists this clone with a count of one. The chain couples TRBV28 to TRBJ1-1; TRBD1 might be the D (5 bases). The CDR3 covers 12 residues. Trimming shortened V by 8 bases and J by 6 bases, and 13 bases separated the two germline ends. Germline assignment: CDR1 MDHEN and CDR2 SYDVKM. The CDR3 is CASEQGNPEAFF. Here the CDR3 DNA reads TGTGCCAGCGAGCAGGGAAACCCTGAAGCTTTCTTT. Full variable domain (remainder filled in from reference TRBV28 and TRBJ1-1): DVKVTQSSRYLVKRTGEKVFLECVQDMDHENMFWYRQDPGLGLRLIYFSYDVKMKEKGDIPEGYSVSREKKERFSLILESASTNQTSMYLCASEQGNPEAFFGQGTRLTVV.

This clone has only a few counts. The chain recombines TRBV7-9 with TRBJ1-2; perhaps TRBD1 as D (6 bases). The CDR3 has 12 residues. V lost 5 bases, J lost 5 bases, and 9 bases lay in between. Germline lookup yields CDR1 SEHNR and CDR2 FQNEAQ (reference sequence). The CDR3 DNA reads TGTGCCAGCAGCATACAGGGTTATGGCTACACCTTC. Residues: CASSIQGYGYTF.

V gene TRBV11-1 combines with J gene TRBJ2-7; TRBD1 matches 8 bases. Germline values: CDR1 SGHAT, CDR2 FQDESV (reference sequence). J lost 3 bases, V lost 0 bases, and 1 base had no gene match. This CDR3 spans 14 amino acids. Here the CDR3 DNA reads TGTGCCAGCAGCTTAGCTACAGGGGGCTACGAGCAGTACTTC. This encodes CASSLATGGYEQYF.

This clone showed up just a few times. At one of its ends the junction is not consistent with the germline gene, which may arise from a read error. The J gene is TRBJ1-2, the V gene TRBV30, with D tentatively TRBD1 (5 bases). CDR3 length equals 13 residues. From germline, CDR1 is GTSNPN and CDR2 SVGIG (reference sequence). The CDR3 DNA reads TGTGCCCGGAGGACACCCCCGGAGGTGGGCTACACCTTC. It encodes CARRTPPEVGYTF.

This clone occurred once. CDR3 amino acids: CASKGLAGLQETQYF. The CDR3 coding sequence is TGCGCCAGCAAGGGACTAGCGGGACTCCAAGAGACCCAGTACTTC. V usage is TRBV10-2 and J usage is TRBJ2-5; 13 bases map to TRBD2. The CDR3 runs 15 residues. The V segment lost 7 bases and the J segment 1 base; nucleotides outside the gene matches: 3. Germline values: CDR1 WSHSY, CDR2 SAAADI.

The rearrangement joins TRBV15 to TRBJ2-1; TRBD1 matches 7 bases. J gave up 8 bases and V 0 bases, and 7 bases lay outside the gene matches. The CDR3 length is 15 residues. Looked up from germline, CDR1 is LNHNV and CDR2 is YYDKDF (reference sequence). The CDR3 DNA follows: TGTGCCACCAGCAGAGAGGCAGGGGGTTACGATGAGCAGTTCTTC. Its protein product is CATSREAGGYDEQFF.

This clone has just one count. The V call is TRBV12-5, the J call TRBJ2-5, with D possibly TRBD1 on 6 matching bases. Trimming removed 7 bases at V and 2 bases at J, with 11 bases between. Germline V gives CDR1 LGHNT, CDR2 FRNRAP. The CDR3 length is 13 residues. CDR3 region: CASAWTEQETQYF. The CDR3 DNA reads as TGTGCTAGTGCTTGGACAGAACAAGAGACCCAGTACTTC.

The rearrangement uses TRBV5-5 and TRBJ1-4; possible D gene TRBD1, 5 bases. CDR1 and CDR2 (germline): SGHKS, YYEKEE (reference sequence). V was shortened by 0 bases and J by 8 bases, with 17 bases between the two germline ends. CDR3 length equals 16 residues. The CDR3 sequence: CASSLAIGQGFEKLFF. DNA for the CDR3: TGTGCCAGCAGCTTGGCTATCGGCCAGGGTTTCGAAAAACTGTTTTTT. Full variable domain (rest looked up from reference TRBV5-5 and TRBJ1-4): DAGVTQSPTHLIKTRGQQVTLRCSPISGHKSVSWYQQVLGQGPQFIFQYYEKEERGRGNFPDRFSARQFPNYSSELNVNALLLGDSALYLCASSLAIGQGFEKLFFGSGTQLSVL.

This clone was seen a handful of times. This rearrangement joins TRBV5-8 to TRBJ1-2; TRBD1 agrees at 7 bases. V lost 4 bases, J lost 8 bases, and 11 bases stayed unmatched. This CDR3 has 14 amino acids. Germline V CDR1 and CDR2: SGHTS, YDEGEE. DNA of the CDR3: TGTGCCAGCAGCCCGACAGGGATTACTGGCGGCTACACCTTC. This codes for CASSPTGITGGYTF.